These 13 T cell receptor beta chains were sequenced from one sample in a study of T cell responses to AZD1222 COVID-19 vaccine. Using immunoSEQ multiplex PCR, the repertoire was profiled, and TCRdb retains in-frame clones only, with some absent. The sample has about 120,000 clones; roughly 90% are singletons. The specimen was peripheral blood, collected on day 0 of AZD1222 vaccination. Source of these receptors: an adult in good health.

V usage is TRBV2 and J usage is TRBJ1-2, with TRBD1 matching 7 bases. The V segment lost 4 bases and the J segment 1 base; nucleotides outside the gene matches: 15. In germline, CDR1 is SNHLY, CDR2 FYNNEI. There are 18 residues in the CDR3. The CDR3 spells CASSVISDRNWGNYGYTF. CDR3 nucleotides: TGTGCCAGCAGTGTCATTTCGGACAGGAACTGGGGTAACTATGGCTACACCTTC.

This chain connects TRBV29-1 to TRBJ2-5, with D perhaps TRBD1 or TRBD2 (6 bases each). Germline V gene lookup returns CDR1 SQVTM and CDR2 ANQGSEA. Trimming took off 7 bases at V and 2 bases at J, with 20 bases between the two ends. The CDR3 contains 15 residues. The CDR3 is CSGGGGRRIQETQYF. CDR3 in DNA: TGCAGCGGAGGGGGAGGCAGGCGGATACAAGAGACCCAGTACTTC.

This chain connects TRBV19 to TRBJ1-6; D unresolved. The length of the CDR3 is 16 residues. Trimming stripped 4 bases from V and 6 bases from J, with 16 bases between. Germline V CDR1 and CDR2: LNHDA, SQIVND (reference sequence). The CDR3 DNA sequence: TGTGCCAGTAGTACCACGGCAGGACGGACTAATTCACCCCTCCACTTT. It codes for CASSTTAGRTNSPLHF.

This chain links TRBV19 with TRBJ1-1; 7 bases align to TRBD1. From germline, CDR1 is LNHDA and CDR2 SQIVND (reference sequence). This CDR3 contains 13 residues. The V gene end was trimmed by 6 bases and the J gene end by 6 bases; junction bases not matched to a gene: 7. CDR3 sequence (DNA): TGTGCCAGTAGCGCCACAGGGGTGGCTGAAGCTTTCTTT. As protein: CASSATGVAEAFF. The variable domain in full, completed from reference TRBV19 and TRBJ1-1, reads DGGITQSPKYLFRKEGQNVTLSCEQNLNHDAMYWYRQDPGQGLRLIYYSQIVNDFQKGDIAEGYSVSREKKESFPLTVTSAQKNPTAFYLCASSATGVAEAFFGQGTRLTVV.

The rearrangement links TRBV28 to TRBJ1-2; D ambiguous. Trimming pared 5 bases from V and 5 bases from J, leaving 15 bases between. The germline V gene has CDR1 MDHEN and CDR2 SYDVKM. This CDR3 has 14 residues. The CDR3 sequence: CASSPPSAGYGYTF. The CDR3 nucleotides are TGTGCCAGCAGTCCCCCCTCGGCTGGATATGGCTACACCTTC.

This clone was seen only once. The CDR3 bases are TGTGCCAGCAGGCCGGTCCTGGCGAGCTCCTACGAGCAGTACTTC. It codes for CASRPVLASSYEQYF. The V and J genes are TRBV27 and TRBJ2-7; D is ambiguous. Trimming cost V 6 bases and J 0 bases, with 15 bases left between them. CDR1 and CDR2 from the germline V gene are MNHEY and SMNVEV (reference sequence). The CDR3 sequence is 15 residues long.

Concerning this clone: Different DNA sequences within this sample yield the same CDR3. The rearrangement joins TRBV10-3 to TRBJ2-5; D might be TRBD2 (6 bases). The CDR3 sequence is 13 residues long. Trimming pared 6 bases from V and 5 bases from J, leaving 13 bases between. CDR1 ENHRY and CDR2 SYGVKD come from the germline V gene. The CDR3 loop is CAISPGVGETQYF. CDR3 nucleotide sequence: TGTGCCATCAGCCCGGGAGTCGGGGAGACCCAGTACTTC.

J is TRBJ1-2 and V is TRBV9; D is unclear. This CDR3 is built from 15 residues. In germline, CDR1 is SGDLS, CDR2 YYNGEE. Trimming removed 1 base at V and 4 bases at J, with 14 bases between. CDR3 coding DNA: TGTGCCAGCAGCGTAAGCGATTCTTACCTCTATGGCTACACCTTC. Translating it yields CASSVSDSYLYGYTF. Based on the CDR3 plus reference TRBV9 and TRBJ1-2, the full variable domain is DSGVTQTPKHLITATGQRVTLRCSPRSGDLSVYWYQQSLDQGLQFLIQYYNGEERAKGNILERFSAQQFPDLHSELNLSSLELGDSALYFCASSVSDSYLYGYTFGSGTRLTVV.

The CDR3 DNA reads TGTGCCACCAGCAGAGATCGAACCCAAGAGACCCAGTACTTC. It encodes CATSRDRTQETQYF. The chain has TRBV15 and TRBJ2-5; D uncertain. CDR3 length: 14 residues. V was clipped by 0 bases and J by 1 base, with 6 bases between them. Germline CDR1 LNHNV, CDR2 YYDKDF (reference sequence).

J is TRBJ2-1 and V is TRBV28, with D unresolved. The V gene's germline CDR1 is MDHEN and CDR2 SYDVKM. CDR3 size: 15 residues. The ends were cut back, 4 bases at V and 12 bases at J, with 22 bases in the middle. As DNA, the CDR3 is TGTGCCAGCAGTTCCCTCGGGCGGATAGGTGGAGCGCAGTTCTTC. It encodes CASSSLGRIGGAQFF.

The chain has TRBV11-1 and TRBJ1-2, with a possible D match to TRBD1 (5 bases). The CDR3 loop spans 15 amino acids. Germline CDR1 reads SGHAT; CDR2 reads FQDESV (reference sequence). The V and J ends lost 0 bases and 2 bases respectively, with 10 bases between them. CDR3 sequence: CASSLAAGQNYGYTF. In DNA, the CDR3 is TGTGCCAGCAGCTTAGCGGCAGGGCAGAACTATGGCTACACCTTC.

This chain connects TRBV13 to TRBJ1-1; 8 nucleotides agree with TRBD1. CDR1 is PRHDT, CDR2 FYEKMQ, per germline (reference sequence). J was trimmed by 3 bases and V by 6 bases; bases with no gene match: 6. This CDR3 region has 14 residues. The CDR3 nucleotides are TGTGCCAGCAGACCTCAGGGGGCGTACACTGAAGCTTTCTTT. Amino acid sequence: CASRPQGAYTEAFF. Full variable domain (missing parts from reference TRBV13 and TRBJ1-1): AAGVIQSPRHLIKEKRETATLKCYPIPRHDTVYWYQQGPGQDPQFLISFYEKMQSDKGSIPDRFSAQQFSDYHSELNMSSLELGDSALYFCASRPQGAYTEAFFGQGTRLTVV.

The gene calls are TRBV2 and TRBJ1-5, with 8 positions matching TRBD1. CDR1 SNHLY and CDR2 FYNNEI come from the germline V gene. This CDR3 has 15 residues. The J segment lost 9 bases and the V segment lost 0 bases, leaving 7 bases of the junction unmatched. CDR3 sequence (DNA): TGTGCCAGCAGTGAAGCGGCCCAGGGGGCGAGGCCCCAGCATTTT. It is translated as CASSEAAQGARPQHF.